One sample yielded the 2 T cell receptor beta chains listed below, sequenced in a study of cytomegalovirus exposure and HLA in healthy donors (TCRdb year 2017). Libraries were made using the immunoSEQ multiplex PCR assay. For the multiplex PCR, a mixture combining 60 forward primers for TCR Vbeta segments and 13 reverse primers for TCR Jbeta segments was used. This is the immuneACCESS table as TCRdb keeps it, with only in-frame sequences that have V and J called. A part of the clones is gone; compared with another copy, unresolved V genes explain less than half, and the rest is unexplained. The sample table shows fewer than 200,000 clones, and roughly 74% are seen once. The ten largest clones capture around an eighth of the sample. The sample comprised PBMCs. The source is a woman in her twenties or thirties in good health and CMV-seropositive.

The chain combines TRBV7-2 with TRBJ2-1; tentatively, D is TRBD2 (7 bases). CDR3 length: 17 residues. Looked up from germline, CDR1 is SGHTA and CDR2 is FQGNSA. Trimming took 4 bases from V and 4 from J, leaving 20 bases between them. The DNA of the CDR3 is TGTGCCAGCAGCTCCTTGAGGGGGGGTCTAGGGTACAATGAGCAGTTCTTC. Amino acid sequence: CASSSLRGGLGYNEQFF.

This sequence joins TRBV9 and TRBJ1-1; 9 nucleotides match TRBD1. The CDR3 extends over 14 amino acids. V was pared by 2 bases and J by 4 bases, with 3 bases of the junction left unmatched. CDR1 SGDLS and CDR2 YYNGEE come from the germline V gene. In DNA, the CDR3 is TGTGCCAGCAGCGTGGGACAGGGTGCCACTGAAGCTTTCTTT. It yields the protein CASSVGQGATEAFF. Drawing the rest from reference TRBV9 and TRBJ1-1, the complete variable domain is DSGVTQTPKHLITATGQRVTLRCSPRSGDLSVYWYQQSLDQGLQFLIQYYNGEERAKGNILERFSAQQFPDLHSELNLSSLELGDSALYFCASSVGQGATEAFFGQGTRLTVV.